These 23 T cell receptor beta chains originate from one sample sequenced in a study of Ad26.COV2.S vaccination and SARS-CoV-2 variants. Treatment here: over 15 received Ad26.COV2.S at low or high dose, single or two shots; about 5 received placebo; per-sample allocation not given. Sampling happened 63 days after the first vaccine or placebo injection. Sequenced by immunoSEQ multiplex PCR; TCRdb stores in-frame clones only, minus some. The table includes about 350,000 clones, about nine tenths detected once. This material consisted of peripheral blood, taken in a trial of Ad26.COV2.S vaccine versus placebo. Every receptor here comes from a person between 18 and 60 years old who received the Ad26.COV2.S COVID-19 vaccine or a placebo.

CDR3 amino acids: CAISDSYGYTF. In nucleotides, the CDR3 is TGTGCCATCTCTGACAGCTATGGCTACACCTTC. The chain uses TRBV10-3 and TRBJ1-2; possible D gene TRBD1, 5 bases. The germline V gene encodes CDR1 ENHRY and CDR2 SYGVKD. The CDR3 loop spans 11 amino acids. The V end lost 8 bases, the J end lost 4 bases, and 8 bases lay between the germline ends.

The CDR3 region has the DNA TGTGCCAGCAGCCAAGTCTTCCCCTACGAGCAGTACTTC. It yields the protein CASSQVFPYEQYF. The chain joins TRBV3-1 (or the pseudogene TRBV3-2) to TRBJ2-7; D gene uncertain. This CDR3 comprises 13 residues. Trimming shortened V by 1 base and J by 2 bases, and 6 bases separated the two germline ends. Germline assignment: CDR1 LGHDT and CDR2 YNNKEL (reference sequence).

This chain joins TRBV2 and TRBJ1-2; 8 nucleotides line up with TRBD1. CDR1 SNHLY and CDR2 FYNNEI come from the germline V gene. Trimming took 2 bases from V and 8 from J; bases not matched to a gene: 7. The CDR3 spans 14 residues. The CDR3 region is CASSELDRGGGYTF. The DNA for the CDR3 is TGTGCCAGCAGTGAATTAGACAGGGGCGGGGGCTACACCTTC.

The CDR3 sequence: CSASPRRLAGGLGSYNEQFF. In DNA form, the CDR3 reads TGCAGTGCTAGTCCGCGGAGGCTAGCGGGAGGGTTGGGCTCCTACAATGAGCAGTTCTTC. This chain uses TRBV20-1 with TRBJ2-1, with 12 bases lining up with TRBD2. The CDR3 covers 20 residues. Losses at the gene ends were 3 bases for V and 0 bases for J; bases not matched to a gene: 15. The germline V gene has CDR1 DFQATT and CDR2 SNEGSKA (reference sequence).

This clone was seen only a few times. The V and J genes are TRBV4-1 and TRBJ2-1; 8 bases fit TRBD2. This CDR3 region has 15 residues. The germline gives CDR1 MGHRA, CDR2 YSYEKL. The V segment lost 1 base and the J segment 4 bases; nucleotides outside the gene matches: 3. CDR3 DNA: TGCGCCAGCAGCCAAGGACTAGCGCCTTACAATGAGCAGTTCTTC. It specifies CASSQGLAPYNEQFF.

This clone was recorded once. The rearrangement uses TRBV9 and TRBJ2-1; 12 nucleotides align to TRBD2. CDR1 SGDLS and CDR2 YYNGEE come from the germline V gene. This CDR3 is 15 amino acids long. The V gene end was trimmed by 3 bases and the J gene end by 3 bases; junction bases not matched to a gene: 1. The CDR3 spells CASSATSGSYNEQFF. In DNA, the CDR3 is TGTGCCAGCAGCGCGACTAGCGGGAGCTACAATGAGCAGTTCTTC. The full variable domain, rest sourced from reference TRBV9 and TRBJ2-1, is DSGVTQTPKHLITATGQRVTLRCSPRSGDLSVYWYQQSLDQGLQFLIQYYNGEERAKGNILERFSAQQFPDLHSELNLSSLELGDSALYFCASSATSGSYNEQFFGPGTRLTVL.

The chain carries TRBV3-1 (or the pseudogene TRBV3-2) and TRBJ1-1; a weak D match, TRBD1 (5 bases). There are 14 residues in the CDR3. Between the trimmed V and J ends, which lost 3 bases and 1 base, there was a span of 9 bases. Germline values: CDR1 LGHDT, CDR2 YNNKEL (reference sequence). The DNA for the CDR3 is TGTGCCAGCAGCCATGATGGGGCGAACACTGAAGCTTTCTTT. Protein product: CASSHDGANTEAFF.

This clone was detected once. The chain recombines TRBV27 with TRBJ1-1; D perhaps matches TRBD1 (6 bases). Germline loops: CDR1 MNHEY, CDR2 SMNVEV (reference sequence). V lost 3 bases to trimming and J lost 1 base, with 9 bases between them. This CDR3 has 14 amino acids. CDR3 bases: TGTGCCAGCAGTTTGCGGACAGAGAACACTGAAGCTTTCTTT. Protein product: CASSLRTENTEAFF.

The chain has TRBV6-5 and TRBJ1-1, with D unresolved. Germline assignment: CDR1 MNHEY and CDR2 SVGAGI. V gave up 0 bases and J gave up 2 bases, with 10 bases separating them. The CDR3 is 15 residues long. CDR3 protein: CASSYSNPLNTEAFF. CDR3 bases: TGTGCCAGCAGTTACTCGAACCCGCTAAACACTGAAGCTTTCTTT.

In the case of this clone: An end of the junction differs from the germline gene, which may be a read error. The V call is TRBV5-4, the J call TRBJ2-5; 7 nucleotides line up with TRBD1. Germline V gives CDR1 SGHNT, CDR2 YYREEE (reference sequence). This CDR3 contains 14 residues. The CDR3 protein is CASSLDRGGLLDDF. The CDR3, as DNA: TGTGCCAGCAGCTTGGACAGGGGCGGATTGTTGGATGACTTC.

Written as DNA, the CDR3 is TGTGCCAGCCAGATACCGCTCGGAAACACCATATATTTT. Translation: CASQIPLGNTIYF. The chain joins TRBV7-9 to TRBJ1-3, with unresolved D. CDR1 and CDR2 from the germline V gene are SEHNR and FQNEAQ (reference sequence). V was clipped by 8 bases and J by 4 bases, with 12 bases between them. The CDR3 contains 13 residues.

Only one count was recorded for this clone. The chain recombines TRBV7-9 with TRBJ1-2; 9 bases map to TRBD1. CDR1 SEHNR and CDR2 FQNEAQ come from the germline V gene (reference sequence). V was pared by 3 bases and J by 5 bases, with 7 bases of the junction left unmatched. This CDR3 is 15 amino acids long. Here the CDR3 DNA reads TGTGCCAGCAGCTTCCCCTCCGACAGGGGGTATGGCTACACCTTC. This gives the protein CASSFPSDRGYGYTF.

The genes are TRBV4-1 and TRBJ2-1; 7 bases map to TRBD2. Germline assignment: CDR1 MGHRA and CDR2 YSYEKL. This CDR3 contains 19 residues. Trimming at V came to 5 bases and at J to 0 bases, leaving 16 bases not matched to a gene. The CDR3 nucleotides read TGCGCCAGCAGCTCCGGAGGGCAACTAGCGCCTTCCTCCTACAATGAGCAGTTCTTC. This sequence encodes CASSSGGQLAPSSYNEQFF.

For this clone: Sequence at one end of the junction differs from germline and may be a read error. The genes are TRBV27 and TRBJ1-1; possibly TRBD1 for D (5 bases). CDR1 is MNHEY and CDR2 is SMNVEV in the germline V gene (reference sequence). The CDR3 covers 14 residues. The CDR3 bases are TGTGCCAGCAGTTTACCGGGGACGGCCTGGGGACGAGTCTTT. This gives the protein CASSLPGTAWGRVF.

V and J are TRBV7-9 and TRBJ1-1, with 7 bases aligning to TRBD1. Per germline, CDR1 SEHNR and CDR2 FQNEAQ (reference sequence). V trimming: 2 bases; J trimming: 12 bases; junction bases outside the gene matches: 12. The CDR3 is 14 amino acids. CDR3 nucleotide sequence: TGTGCCAGCAGCTTATTCGGGACAGAAGGAGAGACTTTCTTT. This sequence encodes CASSLFGTEGETFF.

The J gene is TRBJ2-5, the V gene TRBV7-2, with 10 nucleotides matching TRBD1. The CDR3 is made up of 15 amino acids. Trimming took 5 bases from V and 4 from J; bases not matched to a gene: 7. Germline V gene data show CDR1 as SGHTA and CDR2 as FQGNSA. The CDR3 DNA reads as TGTGCCAGCAGCCAACTTGGGACAGGGGTAGAGACCCAGTACTTC. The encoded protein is CASSQLGTGVETQYF.

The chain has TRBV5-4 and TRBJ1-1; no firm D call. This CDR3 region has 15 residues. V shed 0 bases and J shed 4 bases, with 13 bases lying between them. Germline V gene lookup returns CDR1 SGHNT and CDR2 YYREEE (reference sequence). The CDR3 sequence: CASSLDAKDGTEAFF. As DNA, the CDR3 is TGTGCCAGCAGCTTGGACGCGAAGGACGGCACTGAAGCTTTCTTT.

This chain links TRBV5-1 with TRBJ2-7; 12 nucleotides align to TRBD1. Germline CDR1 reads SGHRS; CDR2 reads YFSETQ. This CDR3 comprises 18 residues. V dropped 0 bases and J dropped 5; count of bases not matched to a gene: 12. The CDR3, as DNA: TGCGCCAGCAGCTTGGCCTTGGTAGGGACAGGGGGCCGGAACGAGCAGTACTTC. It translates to CASSLALVGTGGRNEQYF. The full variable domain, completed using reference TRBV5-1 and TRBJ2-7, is KAGVTQTPRYLIKTRGQQVTLSCSPISGHRSVSWYQQTPGQGLQFLFEYFSETQRNKGNFPGRFSGRQFSNSRSEMNVSTLELGDSALYLCASSLALVGTGGRNEQYFGPGTRLTVT.

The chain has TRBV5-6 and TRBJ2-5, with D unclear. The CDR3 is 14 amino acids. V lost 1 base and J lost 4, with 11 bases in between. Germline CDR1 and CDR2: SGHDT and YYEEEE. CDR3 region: CASSLIATGETQYF. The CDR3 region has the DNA TGTGCCAGCAGCTTGATAGCAACGGGAGAGACCCAGTACTTC.

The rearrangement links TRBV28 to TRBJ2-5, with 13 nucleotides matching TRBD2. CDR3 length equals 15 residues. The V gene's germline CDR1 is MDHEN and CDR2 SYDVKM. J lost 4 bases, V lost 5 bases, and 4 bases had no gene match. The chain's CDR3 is CASSKRTSGRETQYF. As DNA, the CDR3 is TGTGCCAGCAGTAAACGGACTAGCGGGAGAGAGACCCAGTACTTC.

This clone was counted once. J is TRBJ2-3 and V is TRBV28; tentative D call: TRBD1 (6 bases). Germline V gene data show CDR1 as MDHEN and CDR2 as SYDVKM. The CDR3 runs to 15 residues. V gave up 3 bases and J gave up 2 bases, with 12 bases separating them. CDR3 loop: CASSLVGAVTDTQYF. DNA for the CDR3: TGTGCCAGCAGTTTGGTGGGGGCCGTCACAGATACGCAGTATTTT.

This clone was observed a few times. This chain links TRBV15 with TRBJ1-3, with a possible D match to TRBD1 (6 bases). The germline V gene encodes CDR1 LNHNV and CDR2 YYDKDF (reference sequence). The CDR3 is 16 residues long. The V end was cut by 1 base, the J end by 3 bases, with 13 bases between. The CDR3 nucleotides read TGTGCCACCAGCAGAGGAAGGGGGGCGCGTGGAAACACCATATATTTT. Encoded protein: CATSRGRGARGNTIYF.

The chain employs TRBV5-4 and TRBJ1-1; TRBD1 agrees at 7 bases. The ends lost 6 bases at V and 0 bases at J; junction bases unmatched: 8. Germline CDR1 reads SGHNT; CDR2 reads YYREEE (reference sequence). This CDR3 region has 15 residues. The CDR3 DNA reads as TGTGCCAGCACCGCGGACAGGTCCGTGAACACTGAAGCTTTCTTT. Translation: CASTADRSVNTEAFF.